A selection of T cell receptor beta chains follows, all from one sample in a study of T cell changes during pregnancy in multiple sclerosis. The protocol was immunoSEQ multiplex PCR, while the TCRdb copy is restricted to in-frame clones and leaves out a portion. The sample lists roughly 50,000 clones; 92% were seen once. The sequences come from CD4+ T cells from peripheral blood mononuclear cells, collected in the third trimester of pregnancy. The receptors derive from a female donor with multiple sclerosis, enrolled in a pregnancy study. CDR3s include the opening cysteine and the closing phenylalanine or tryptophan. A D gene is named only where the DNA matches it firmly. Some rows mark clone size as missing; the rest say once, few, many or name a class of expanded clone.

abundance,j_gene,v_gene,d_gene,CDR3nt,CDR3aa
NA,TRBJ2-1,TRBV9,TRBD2,TGTGCCAGCAGCGTAGAAGGGACTAGGATATTCAATGAGCAGTTCTTC,CASSVEGTRIFNEQFF
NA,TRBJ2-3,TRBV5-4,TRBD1,TGTGCCAGCAAGGGACAGCCTACCACAGATACGCAGTATTTT,CASKGQPTTDTQYF
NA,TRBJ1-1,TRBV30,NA,TGTGCCTGGATGCGGACAGCTACTGAAGCTTTCTTT,CAWMRTATEAFF
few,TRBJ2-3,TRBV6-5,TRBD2,TGTGCCAGCAGAACTAGCGGGAGAACAGATACGCAGTATTTT,CASRTSGRTDTQYF
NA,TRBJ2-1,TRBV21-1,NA,TGTGCCAGCAGCAAAGAGAGGACTCCCCCCTCCTACAATGAGCAGTTCTTC,CASSKERTPPSYNEQFF
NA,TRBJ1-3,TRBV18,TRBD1,TGTGCCAGCTCACCCGGGACAGGGGGCCTGGCTGGAAACACCATATATTTT,CASSPGTGGLAGNTIYF
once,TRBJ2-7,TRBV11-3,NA,TGTGCCAGCAGCCCCCGAGGCAAGGCCTACGAGCAGTACTTC,CASSPRGKAYEQYF
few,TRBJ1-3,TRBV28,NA,TGTGCCAGCAGTACTACACAGGGATTCGCACCCGCCTTT,CASSTTQGFAPAF
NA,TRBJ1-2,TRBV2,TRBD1,TGTGCCAGGGGACGGGACAGGGATAGGCATGGCTACACCTTC,CARGRDRDRHGYTF
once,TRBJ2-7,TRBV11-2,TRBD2,TGTGCCAGCGCGACTAGCGGGTTTACTGGGCAGTACTTC,CASATSGFTGQYF
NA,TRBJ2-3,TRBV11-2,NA,TGTGCCAGCAGCTCCCTAGGGGGGGAGGGGTCGGATACGCAGTATTTT,CASSSLGGEGSDTQYF
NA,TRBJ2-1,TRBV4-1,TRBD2,TGCGCCAGCAGCCAAGGGCTAGCGGGATCCAAATCCAATGAGCAGTTCTTC,CASSQGLAGSKSNEQFF
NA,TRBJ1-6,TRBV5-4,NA,TGTGCCAGCAGCATCTTCAGGGGAGGGGACTATAATTCACCCCTCCACTTT,CASSIFRGGDYNSPLHF
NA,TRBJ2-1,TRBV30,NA,TGTGCCTGGATCTCGTCGTCGGTGCGCTTGACTTTGCCAAATGAGCAGTTCTTC,CAWISSSVRLTLPNEQFF
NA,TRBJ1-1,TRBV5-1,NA,TGCGCCAGCAGAAACAGGAGCCCGAAAAAATCTATGAACACTGAAGCTTTCTTT,CASRNRSPKKSMNTEAFF
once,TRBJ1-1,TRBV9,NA,TGTGCCAGCAGCGTAGAGGGAGCCGGAGCCACTGAAGCTTTCTTT,CASSVEGAGATEAFF
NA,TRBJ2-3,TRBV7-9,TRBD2,TGTGCCAGCAGCATGACTAGCGGCCTAGATACGCAGTATTTT,CASSMTSGLDTQYF
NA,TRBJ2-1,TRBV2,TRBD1,TGTGCCAGCAGCTCCCGGGACAGGGGTGGTGAGCAGTTCTTC,CASSSRDRGGEQFF
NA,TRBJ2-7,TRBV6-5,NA,TGTGCCAGCTCAATGGGCAGGGGCTACGAGCAGTACTTC,CASSMGRGYEQYF
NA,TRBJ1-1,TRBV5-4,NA,TGTGCCAGCAGCTTAACAGTGAACACTGAAGCTTTCTTT,CASSLTVNTEAFF
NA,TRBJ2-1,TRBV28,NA,TGTGCCAGCAGTTGGAGCAGGGTAAGCGATAATGAGCAGTTCTTC,CASSWSRVSDNEQFF
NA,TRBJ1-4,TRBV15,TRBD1,TGTGCCACCAGCAGAGATCCAGGGGGCGCTGAAAAACTGTTTTTT,CATSRDPGGAEKLFF
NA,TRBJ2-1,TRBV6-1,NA,TGTGCCAGCAGTGTCAAAGGGGCCGGGCCCTGGGGGTTCTTC,CASSVKGAGPWGFF
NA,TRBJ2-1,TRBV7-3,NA,TGTGCCAGCAGCTTCTCGACAGGTCATTGGGATGAGCAGTTCTTC,CASSFSTGHWDEQFF
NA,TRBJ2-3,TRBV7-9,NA,TGTGCCAGCAGCTTAGGGTTTACTAGAAGTGTCGGGCGAACAGATACGCAGTATTTT,CASSLGFTRSVGRTDTQYF
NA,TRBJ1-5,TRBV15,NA,TGTGCCACCAGCGCCCCCAGGGGCAGGAGCAATCAGCCCCAGCATTTT,CATSAPRGRSNQPQHF
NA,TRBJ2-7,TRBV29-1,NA,TGCAGCGTCGATACGGGCTCCTACGAGCAGTACTTC,CSVDTGSYEQYF
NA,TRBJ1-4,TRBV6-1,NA,TGTGCCAGCAGCTCACCTACAACTAATGAAAAACTGTTTTTT,CASSSPTTNEKLFF
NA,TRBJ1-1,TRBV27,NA,TGTGCCAGCCTCGCGAGGGAGCGCACTGAAGCTTTCTTT,CASLARERTEAFF
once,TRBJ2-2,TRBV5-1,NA,TGCGCCAGCAGCTTGGTAGGGGCCGATCCGGCCGGGGAGCTGTTTTTT,CASSLVGADPAGELFF
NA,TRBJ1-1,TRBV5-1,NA,TGCGCCAGCAGCTTGGATGGGCTGGGGCTAATGAACACTGAAGCTTTCTTT,CASSLDGLGLMNTEAFF
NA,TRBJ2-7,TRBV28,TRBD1,TGTGCCAGCAGTTTGACAGGGGAGCACGAGCAGTACTTC,CASSLTGEHEQYF
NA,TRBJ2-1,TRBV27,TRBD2,TGTGCCAGCAGTCCCCCCCTAGCGGGAGCCCATGAGCAGTTCTTC,CASSPPLAGAHEQFF
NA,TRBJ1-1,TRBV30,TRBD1,TGTGCCTGGAGTTCACCCGTGAGGGGGCGCCTGTCTAACACTGAAGCTTTCTTT,CAWSSPVRGRLSNTEAFF
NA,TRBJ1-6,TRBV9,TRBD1,TGTGCCAGCAGCTCCTTGACAGGGAGATTAAATTCACCCCTCCACTTT,CASSSLTGRLNSPLHF
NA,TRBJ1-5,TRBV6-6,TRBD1,TGTGCCAGCAGTTCGCCGGGACAGGGGGTAGGTCAGCCCCAGCATTTT,CASSSPGQGVGQPQHF
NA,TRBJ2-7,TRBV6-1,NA,TGTGCCAGCAGTGAAGGCGGCTACGAGCAGTACTTC,CASSEGGYEQYF
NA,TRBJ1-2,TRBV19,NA,TGTGCCAGTAGTATCGGTGGGCGCGGCTACACCTTC,CASSIGGRGYTF
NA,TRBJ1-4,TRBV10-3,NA,TGTGCCATCGGGCGGGGGTCTAATGAAAAACTGTTTTTT,CAIGRGSNEKLFF
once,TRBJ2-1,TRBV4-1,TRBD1,TGCGCCAGCAGCCAAGATCGGGTACGGGACAGGGGTGGTAATGAGCAGTTCTTC,CASSQDRVRDRGGNEQFF
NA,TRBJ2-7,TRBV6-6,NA,TGTGCCAGCACTCCTCTACAGGTTCCCGCCTACGAGCAGTACTTC,CASTPLQVPAYEQYF
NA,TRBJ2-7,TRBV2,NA,TGTGCCAGCAGTTCTACAGGCTACGAGCAGTACTTC,CASSSTGYEQYF
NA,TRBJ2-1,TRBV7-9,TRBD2,TGTGCCAGCAGCCAACCGGGACTAGACTTCAGCAATGAGCAGTTCTTC,CASSQPGLDFSNEQFF
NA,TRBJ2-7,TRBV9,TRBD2,TGTGCCAGCAGCGTTAGCGGGGAGAAGCTATACGAGCAGTACTTC,CASSVSGEKLYEQYF
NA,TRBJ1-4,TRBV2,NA,TGTGCCCTTAGGGCGGAGGTTCCTAATGAAAAACTGTTTTTT,CALRAEVPNEKLFF
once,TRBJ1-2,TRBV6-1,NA,TGTGCCAGCAGTGCCTCGACAGGCCGGCTCTATGGCTACACCTTC,CASSASTGRLYGYTF
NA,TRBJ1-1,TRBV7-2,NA,TGTGCCAGCAGGGGCGGGGATACTGAAGCTTTCTTT,CASRGGDTEAFF
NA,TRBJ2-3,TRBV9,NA,TGTGCCAGCAGCCTCGTCCCGGCAGATACGCAGTATTTT,CASSLVPADTQYF
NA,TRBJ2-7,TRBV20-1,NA,TGCAGTGCTAGGTCTTACGAGCAGTACTTC,CSARSYEQYF